The 30 T cell receptor beta chains below all came from one sample that was sequenced in a study of blood T cell repertoires in COVID-19. Sequenced by immunoSEQ multiplex PCR; TCRdb stores in-frame clones only, minus some. The sample holds more than 250,000 clones; nearly 90% are singletons and the top ten take approximately 5%. The specimen was PBMCs or T cells enriched from blood (not recorded which). These receptors were taken from a woman aged 25 to 39 who had recovered from COVID-19.

Here the CDR3 DNA reads TGTGCCACCAGGACAGGGTACTATAATTCACCCCTCCACTTT. This codes for CATRTGYYNSPLHF. V gene TRBV6-5 combines with J gene TRBJ1-6; TRBD1 matches at 8 bases. With 10 bases clipped from V and 3 bases from J, the junction kept 5 bases outside the gene matches. Germline CDR1 is MNHEY and CDR2 is SVGAGI. The length of the CDR3 is 14 residues.

This clone appeared a few times. The chain joins TRBV4-1 to TRBJ1-3; TRBD1 might be the D (5 bases). The CDR3 is 16 residues long. CDR1 and CDR2 (germline): MGHRA, YSYEKL. The germline V and J ends were trimmed by 0 bases and 4 bases, with 13 bases remaining between them. The CDR3 reads CASSQDPGGLGNTIYF. The CDR3 nucleotides are TGCGCCAGCAGCCAAGATCCGGGGGGATTGGGAAACACCATATATTTT.

The chain recombines TRBV5-4 with TRBJ2-3; perhaps TRBD2 as D (6 bases). The germline V and J ends were trimmed by 4 bases and 2 bases, with 14 bases remaining between them. The CDR3 sequence is 15 residues long. Germline CDR1 SGHNT, CDR2 YYREEE (reference sequence). The CDR3 coding sequence is TGTGCCAGCAGCGGAGGGTTATCCGACACAGATACGCAGTATTTT. It yields the protein CASSGGLSDTDTQYF. The full variable domain, with the rest looked up from reference TRBV5-4 and TRBJ2-3, is ETGVTQSPTHLIKTRGQQVTLRCSSQSGHNTVSWYQQALGQGPQFIFQYYREEENGRGNFPPRFSGLQFPNYSSELNVNALELDDSALYLCASSGGLSDTDTQYFGPGTRLTVL.

CDR3 protein: CASSDGGPGDQPQHF. In nucleotides, the CDR3 is TGTGCCAGCAGCGACGGGGGGCCAGGGGATCAGCCCCAGCATTTT. This chain uses TRBV7-8 with TRBJ1-5, with a possible D match to TRBD1 (6 bases). Germline values: CDR1 SGHVS, CDR2 FQNEAQ. Trimming pared 5 bases from V and 5 bases from J, leaving 16 bases between. This CDR3 has 15 amino acids.

The V and J genes are TRBV27 and TRBJ2-1, with 13 bases matching TRBD2. CDR3 size: 12 residues. The germline V gene encodes CDR1 MNHEY and CDR2 SMNVEV (reference sequence). V shed 7 bases and J 12 bases; nucleotides not matched to a gene: 3. Here the CDR3 reads CASTGLAGSQFF. CDR3 bases: TGTGCCAGCACGGGACTAGCGGGGTCGCAGTTCTTC.

This CDR3 is CASSFRLGSSYNEQFF. The CDR3 nucleotides are TGTGCCAGCAGCTTTCGACTGGGGAGCTCCTACAATGAGCAGTTCTTC. This chain links TRBV7-9 with TRBJ2-1, with D possibly being TRBD2 (5 bases). CDR3 length: 16 residues. V was pared by 3 bases and J by 0 bases, with 12 bases between. In germline, CDR1 is SEHNR, CDR2 FQNEAQ (reference sequence).

V usage is TRBV6-4 and J usage is TRBJ1-5; the D is unclear. This CDR3 is 13 amino acids long. Trimming left V 4 bases short and J 3 bases short, with 7 bases between. CDR1 and CDR2 from the germline V gene are MRHNA and SNTAGT. The CDR3 sequence: CASSAGPNQPQHF. DNA for the CDR3: TGTGCCAGCAGTGCTGGGCCCAATCAGCCCCAGCATTTT.

This clone came up a few times. J is TRBJ2-7 and V is TRBV24-1, with 7 positions matching TRBD1. In germline, CDR1 is KGHDR, CDR2 SFDVKD. Unmatched junction bases numbered 7, after V lost 7 bases and J lost 2 bases. This CDR3 is 14 amino acids long. The CDR3 reads CATRVTGPPYEQYF. In DNA, the CDR3 is TGTGCCACCAGGGTGACAGGGCCCCCCTACGAGCAGTACTTC.

This clone showed up just a few times. This sequence joins TRBV3-1 (or the pseudogene TRBV3-2) and TRBJ1-1, with D perhaps matching TRBD1 (5 bases). V lost 6 bases, J lost 3 bases, and 14 bases lay in between. This CDR3 comprises 14 residues. Germline CDR1 is LGHDT and CDR2 is YNNKEL (reference sequence). Here the CDR3 DNA reads TGTGCCAGCAGGCGGGGACCGGGGCACACTGAAGCTTTCTTT. It codes for CASRRGPGHTEAFF.

This clone showed up just once. The chain couples TRBV6-2 or TRBV6-3 to TRBJ1-1; TRBD1 matches 8 bases. The junction had 18 bases not matched to a gene; V was cut back by 2 bases and J by 1 base. The CDR3 is 20 amino acids. From germline, CDR1 is MNHEY and CDR2 SVGEGT. The CDR3 loop is CASSYTSGTGRVRENTEAFF. The CDR3 coding sequence is TGTGCCAGCAGTTACACGTCAGGGACAGGTCGGGTCCGGGAGAACACTGAAGCTTTCTTT.

The V call is TRBV9, the J call TRBJ1-3; TRBD1 agrees at 8 bases. With V trimmed by 6 bases and J by 2 bases, 10 bases remained unmatched. The germline V gene has CDR1 SGDLS and CDR2 YYNGEE. This CDR3 region has 16 residues. The CDR3: CASTPSQGATGNTIYF. The DNA of the CDR3 is TGTGCCAGCACACCAAGCCAGGGGGCGACTGGAAACACCATATATTTT.

The rearrangement joins TRBV5-6 to TRBJ1-2, with D maybe TRBD1 (6 bases). The CDR3 length is 11 residues. The V end lost 6 bases, the J end lost 6 bases, and 9 bases lay between the germline ends. Germline V gene lookup returns CDR1 SGHDT and CDR2 YYEEEE. CDR3 in DNA: TGTGCCAGCACTAACAGGGATGGCTACACCTTC. This encodes CASTNRDGYTF.

The chain uses TRBV4-1 and TRBJ1-3; 10 bases agree with TRBD1. CDR1 and CDR2 from the germline V gene are MGHRA and YSYEKL. V was pared by 6 bases and J by 0 bases, with 17 bases of the junction left unmatched. The CDR3 has 20 residues. CDR3 sequence reads: CASSQKWGQGILSSGNTIYF. The CDR3 DNA reads TGCGCCAGCAGTCAAAAGTGGGGACAGGGGATTCTAAGCTCTGGAAACACCATATATTTT.

The chain recombines TRBV9 with TRBJ1-1; D is ambiguous. CDR3 length equals 13 residues. The germline V and J ends were trimmed by 4 bases and 4 bases, with 11 bases remaining between them. In germline, CDR1 is SGDLS, CDR2 YYNGEE. This chain's CDR3 is CASSPLLGTEAFF. Written as DNA, the CDR3 is TGTGCCAGCAGCCCACTCCTTGGCACTGAAGCTTTCTTT.

This CDR3 reads CASSSSPGQESGYTF. In DNA form, the CDR3 reads TGTGCCAGCAGCTCTTCACCGGGACAGGAGTCTGGCTACACCTTC. V gene TRBV7-3 combines with J gene TRBJ1-2; TRBD1 matches at 8 bases. The CDR3 extends over 15 amino acids. Germline CDR1 SGHTA, CDR2 FQGTGA. J was trimmed by 7 bases and V by 4 bases; bases with no gene match: 11.

The CDR3 region is CASSRKAGGAHEQYF. In DNA form, the CDR3 reads TGTGCCAGCAGCCGAAAGGCGGGGGGGGCCCACGAGCAGTACTTC. J is TRBJ2-7 and V is TRBV11-2, with 9 bases matching TRBD2. The CDR3 is 15 residues long. The V gene's germline CDR1 is SGHAT and CDR2 FQNNGV. V shed 5 bases, J shed 5 bases, and the junction held 10 bases outside the gene matches.

The chain employs TRBV30 and TRBJ1-5; a weak D match, TRBD1 (6 bases). V was clipped by 2 bases and J by 6 bases, with 26 bases between them. The germline V gene has CDR1 GTSNPN and CDR2 SVGIG (reference sequence). The CDR3 covers 18 residues. CDR3 amino acids: CAWSPWTVLTVDGQPQHF. The CDR3 nucleotides read TGTGCCTGGAGTCCGTGGACAGTTCTCACCGTGGACGGTCAGCCCCAGCATTTT.

This clone was observed once. V usage is TRBV30 and J usage is TRBJ2-2; 9 nucleotides match TRBD1. This CDR3 is 17 amino acids long. The V and J ends lost 2 bases and 0 bases, in that order; junction bases with no gene match: 7. Germline assignment: CDR1 GTSNPN and CDR2 SVGIG (reference sequence). CDR3 nucleotides: TGTGCCTGGAGTAAGACAGGGGGACAAGCGAACACCGGGGAGCTGTTTTTT. It translates to CAWSKTGGQANTGELFF.

The chain is built from TRBV5-4 and TRBJ2-5; 8 bases agree with TRBD2. The CDR3 length is 14 residues. V shed 10 bases, J shed 4 bases, and the junction held 12 bases outside the gene matches. CDR1 and CDR2 from the germline V gene are SGHNT and YYREEE (reference sequence). CDR3 protein: CAFSTGGPVETQYF. The CDR3 DNA reads TGTGCCTTCTCGACGGGGGGGCCGGTAGAGACCCAGTACTTC.

The V gene is TRBV6-5, the J gene TRBJ2-3, with 7 bases identical to TRBD2. This CDR3 region has 14 residues. The V and J ends lost 11 bases and 3 bases, in that order; junction bases with no gene match: 11. Looked up from germline, CDR1 is MNHEY and CDR2 is SVGAGI. The CDR3 spells CASQRRGWTDTQYF. DNA of the CDR3: TGTGCCTCTCAGAGGCGGGGGTGGACAGATACGCAGTATTTT.

This clone was recorded only once. The chain recombines TRBV7-3 with TRBJ2-5; 15 bases agree with TRBD2. The germline V gene has CDR1 SGHTA and CDR2 FQGTGA. This CDR3 is built from 17 residues. Trimming cost V 5 bases and J 5 bases; bases outside gene matches: 9. The chain's CDR3 is CASSQRTSGGARETQYF. The CDR3 coding sequence is TGTGCCAGCAGCCAACGGACTAGCGGGGGGGCCAGGGAGACCCAGTACTTC.

Concerning this clone: Other DNA sequences within the sample encode an identical CDR3. This chain's CDR3 is CASSLGSEAFF. CDR3 DNA sequence: TGTGCCAGCAGCTTGGGCAGTGAAGCTTTCTTT. V gene TRBV7-9 combines with J gene TRBJ1-1; D is unresolved. Germline CDR1 is SEHNR and CDR2 is FQNEAQ (reference sequence). The CDR3 is made up of 11 amino acids. The V end lost 3 bases, the J end lost 7 bases, and 6 bases lay between the germline ends.

The chain recombines TRBV5-4 with TRBJ2-1; D is perhaps TRBD1 (5 bases). Trimming took 7 bases from V and 8 from J, leaving 22 bases between them. Germline CDR1 reads SGHNT; CDR2 reads YYREEE (reference sequence). The CDR3 runs to 15 residues. The CDR3 nucleotides read TGTGCCAGCTCCCCCCCGAACCAGGGCAGCGATGAGCAGTTCTTC. Residues: CASSPPNQGSDEQFF.

This rearrangement joins TRBV7-9 to TRBJ1-1; 9 nucleotides agree with TRBD1. J was trimmed by 4 bases and V by 5 bases; bases with no gene match: 14. Germline V gene data show CDR1 as SEHNR and CDR2 as FQNEAQ (reference sequence). The CDR3 has 17 residues. CDR3 nucleotide sequence: TGTGCCAGCAGCGCTACAGGGGGCGTAATTTGGGTCACTGAAGCTTTCTTT. Its translation is CASSATGGVIWVTEAFF.

Here the CDR3 reads CASVGQGLGYTF. CDR3 in DNA: TGTGCCAGCGTGGGACAGGGGCTTGGCTACACCTTC. V gene TRBV25-1 combines with J gene TRBJ1-2, with 10 bases aligning to TRBD1. This CDR3 comprises 12 residues. From germline, CDR1 is MGHDK and CDR2 SYGVNS. Trimming at V came to 8 bases and at J to 7 bases, leaving 4 bases not matched to a gene.

Concerning this clone: The junction departs from the called germline gene at one end, perhaps through a read error. This chain connects TRBV7-7 to TRBJ1-1; 10 nucleotides align to TRBD1. This CDR3 contains 16 residues. Germline V lookup: CDR1 SSHAT, CDR2 FNYEAQ (reference sequence). The CDR3 spells CASSNRDRGTNTEAFF. The CDR3 DNA reads as TGTGCTAGCAGCAATCGGGACAGGGGTACGAACACTGAAGCTTTCTTT.

The chain is built from TRBV6-5 and TRBJ1-6, with 8 bases matching TRBD1. CDR1 MNHEY and CDR2 SVGAGI come from the germline V gene. The CDR3 contains 13 residues. The V and J ends lost 6 bases and 9 bases, in that order; junction bases with no gene match: 4. The CDR3: CASRQGVGSPLHF. The CDR3 DNA is TGTGCCAGCAGACAGGGGGTTGGTTCACCCCTCCACTTT.

The chain combines TRBV10-2 with TRBJ1-1; the match to TRBD1 covers 7 bases. The V gene end was trimmed by 2 bases and the J gene end by 4 bases; junction bases not matched to a gene: 10. Germline V gene sequence: CDR1 WSHSY, CDR2 SAAADI. The CDR3 length is 16 residues. The CDR3 nucleotides read TGCGCCAGCAGTGAGAAGGGACAGCTGGTGGGCACTGAAGCTTTCTTT. As protein: CASSEKGQLVGTEAFF.

The V gene is TRBV27, the J gene TRBJ1-2; TRBD1 matches at 8 bases. V lost 3 bases to trimming and J lost 6 bases; unmatched junction nucleotides: 6. The CDR3 length is 14 residues. The germline V gene encodes CDR1 MNHEY and CDR2 SMNVEV (reference sequence). CDR3: CASSFRRGQDGYTF. The DNA for the CDR3 is TGTGCCAGCAGTTTTCGCAGGGGGCAGGATGGCTACACCTTC.

The V and J genes are TRBV9 and TRBJ2-7; D may be TRBD1 (5 bases). The CDR3 contains 11 residues. CDR1 is SGDLS and CDR2 is YYNGEE in the germline V gene. Between the trimmed V and J ends, which lost 3 bases and 6 bases, there was a span of 7 bases. CDR3 bases: TGTGCCAGCAGCGGAACAGGCGAGCAGTACTTC. This translates into CASSGTGEQYF.